These 3 T cell receptor beta chains were sequenced from one sample in a study of human T cells and chemical hapten exposure. Time point specified: pre-sensitization, week 0. Sample treatment: therapeutic diphenylcyclopropenone sensitization with weekly scalp DPC. TCRdb re-derived calls from the RACE reads in MiXCR, one entry per CDR3 protein. The top ten clones hold roughly 1.7% of a sample with more than 50,000 distinct CDR3 sequences, around 7% of them seen once. Here the sequenced sample was whole blood, taken in connection with sensitization to the hapten diphenylcyclopropenone (DPC). These receptors were collected from a woman in her twenties or thirties with alopecia areata. Some clones in this sample may be carry-over from other donors' samples.

The sample holds a few counts of this clonotype. The chain carries TRBV7-9 and TRBJ1-5; possible D gene TRBD1, 6 bases. With 10 bases removed from V and 7 bases from J, the gap between germline ends came to 20 bases. The CDR3 sequence is 14 residues long. CDR1 SEHNR and CDR2 FQNEAQ come from the germline V gene (reference sequence). The CDR3 protein is CAIGEQGGGQPQHF. In DNA, the CDR3 is TGTGCCATCGGGGAGCAAGGGGGTGGACAGCCCCAGCATTTT.

This clonotype was recorded many times. The gene calls are TRBV7-9 and TRBJ2-7; 8 bases line up with TRBD1. The junction had 12 bases not matched to a gene; V was cut back by 5 bases and J by 3 bases. Per the germline V gene, CDR1 is SEHNR and CDR2 is FQNEAQ (reference sequence). The CDR3 is 16 amino acids. CDR3 DNA: TGTGCCAGCAGCCGGACGCAGGGGGCAAAAAACTACGAGCAGTACTTC. Translation gives CASSRTQGAKNYEQYF.

The chain recombines TRBV6-5 with TRBJ1-4; no clear D gene. Germline V gives CDR1 MNHEY, CDR2 SVGAGI. The CDR3 loop spans 16 amino acids. Trimming pared 0 bases from V and 0 bases from J, leaving 8 bases between. CDR3 residues: CASSYSGQTTNEKLFF. The CDR3 bases are TGTGCCAGCAGTTACTCCGGCCAGACAACTAATGAAAAACTGTTTTTT.